This entry is about one T cell receptor beta chain. As yet, its antigen is unknown. The sample is drawn from a study of OX40 agonist ivuxolimab in advanced cancers. Across the study: The diagnoses of dose-escalation patients were hepatocellular carcinoma, melanoma, renal cell or head and neck cancer. Partial responses, seen in three patients, involved one hepatocellular carcinoma and two cutaneous melanomas.

Only in-frame clones appear in the TCRdb table, and some are missing; sequencing was by immunoSEQ multiplex PCR. This table has 90,000 to 120,000 clones, 85% to 95% appearing once. Study outcomes and limitations: Relative to CD4+ cells, CD8+ T cells on average had more expanded clones.

Per the germline V gene, CDR1 is SGHTA and CDR2 is FQGNSA. The CDR3 loop spans 15 amino acids. V was pared by 4 bases and J by 3 bases, with 16 bases between. The source is an adult with an advanced solid tumor such as melanoma, head and neck, liver or kidney cancer. Sequencing was performed on CD4+ or CD8+ T cells sorted from blood, taken in a trial of the OX40 agonist ivuxolimab. The J gene is TRBJ2-7, the V gene TRBV7-2, with D possibly matching TRBD2 (6 bases). For the CDR3, the DNA is TGTGCCAGCAGCTCCCCGGGAGTGTGGGGCTACGAGCAGTACTTC. Translation: CASSSPGVWGYEQYF.